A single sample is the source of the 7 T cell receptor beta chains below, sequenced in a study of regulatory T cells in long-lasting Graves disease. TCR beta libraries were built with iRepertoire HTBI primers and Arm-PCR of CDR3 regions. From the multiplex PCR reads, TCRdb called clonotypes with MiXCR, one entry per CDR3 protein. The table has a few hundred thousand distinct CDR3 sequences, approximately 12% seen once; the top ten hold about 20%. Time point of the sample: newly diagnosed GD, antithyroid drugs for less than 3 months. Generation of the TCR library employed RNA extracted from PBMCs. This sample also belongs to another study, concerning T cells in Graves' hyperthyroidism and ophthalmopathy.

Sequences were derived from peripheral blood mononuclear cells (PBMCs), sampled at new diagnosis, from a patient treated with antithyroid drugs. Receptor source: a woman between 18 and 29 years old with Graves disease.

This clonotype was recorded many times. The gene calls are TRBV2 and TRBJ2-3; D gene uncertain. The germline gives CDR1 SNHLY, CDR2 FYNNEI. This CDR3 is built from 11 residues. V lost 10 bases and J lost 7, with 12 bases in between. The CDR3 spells CATTDQNTQYF. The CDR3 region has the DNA TGTGCCACCACGGACCAAAATACGCAGTATTTT.

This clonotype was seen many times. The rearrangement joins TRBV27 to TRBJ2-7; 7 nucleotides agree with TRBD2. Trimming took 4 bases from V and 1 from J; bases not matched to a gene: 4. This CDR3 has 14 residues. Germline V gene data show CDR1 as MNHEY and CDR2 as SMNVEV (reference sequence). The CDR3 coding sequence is TGTGCCAGCAGTTGGGTAGCGGGTTCCTACGAGCAGTACTTC. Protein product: CASSWVAGSYEQYF.

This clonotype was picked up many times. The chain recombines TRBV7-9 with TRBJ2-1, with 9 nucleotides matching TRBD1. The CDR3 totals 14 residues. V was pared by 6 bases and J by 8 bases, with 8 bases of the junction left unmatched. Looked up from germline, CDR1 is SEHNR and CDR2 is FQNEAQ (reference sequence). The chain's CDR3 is CASRQGANLDEQFF. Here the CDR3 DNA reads TGTGCCAGCAGACAGGGGGCGAATTTAGATGAGCAGTTCTTC.

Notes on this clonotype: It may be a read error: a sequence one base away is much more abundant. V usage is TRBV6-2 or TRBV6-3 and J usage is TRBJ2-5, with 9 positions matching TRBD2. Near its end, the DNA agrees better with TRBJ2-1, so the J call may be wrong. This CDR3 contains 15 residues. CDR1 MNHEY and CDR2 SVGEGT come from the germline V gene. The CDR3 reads CASGSPSGASNEQFF. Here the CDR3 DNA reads TGTGCCAGCGGTTCCCCTAGCGGGGCATCCAATGAGCAGTTCTTC.

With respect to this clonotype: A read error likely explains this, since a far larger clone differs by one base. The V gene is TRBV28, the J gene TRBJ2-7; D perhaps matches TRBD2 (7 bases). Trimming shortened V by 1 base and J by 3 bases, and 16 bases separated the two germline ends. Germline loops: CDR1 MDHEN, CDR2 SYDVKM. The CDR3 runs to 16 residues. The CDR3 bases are TGTGCCAGCAGTTTATCCGGGGGGCTACCGGTCTACGAGCAGTACGTC. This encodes CASSLSGGLPVYEQYV.

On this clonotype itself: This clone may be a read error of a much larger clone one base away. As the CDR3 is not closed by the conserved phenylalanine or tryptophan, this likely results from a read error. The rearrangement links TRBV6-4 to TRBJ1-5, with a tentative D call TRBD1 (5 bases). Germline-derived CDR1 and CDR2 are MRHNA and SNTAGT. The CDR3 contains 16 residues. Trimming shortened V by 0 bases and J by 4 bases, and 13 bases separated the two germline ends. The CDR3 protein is CASSDSRRGTNQPQHS. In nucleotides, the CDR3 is TGTGCCAGCAGTGACTCGAGAAGGGGTACGAATCAGCCCCAGCATTCT.

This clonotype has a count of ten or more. CDR3 sequence (DNA): TGTGCCACCAGCCGGCTTGGTGACGGAAGCACAGATACGCAGTATTTT. This gives the protein CATSRLGDGSTDTQYF. This chain connects TRBV24-1 to TRBJ2-3; no clear D. CDR3 length: 16 amino acids. The germline V gene has CDR1 KGHDR and CDR2 SFDVKD. V dropped 7 bases and J dropped 0 bases, with 16 bases sitting between them.